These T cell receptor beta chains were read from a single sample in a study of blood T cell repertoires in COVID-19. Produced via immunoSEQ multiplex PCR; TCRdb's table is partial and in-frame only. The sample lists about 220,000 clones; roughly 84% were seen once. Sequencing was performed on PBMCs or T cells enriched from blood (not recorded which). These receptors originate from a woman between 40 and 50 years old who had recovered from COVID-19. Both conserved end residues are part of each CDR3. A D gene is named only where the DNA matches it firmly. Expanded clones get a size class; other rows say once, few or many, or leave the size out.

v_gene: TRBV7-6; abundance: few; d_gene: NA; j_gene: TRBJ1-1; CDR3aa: CASSLGRLNTEAFF
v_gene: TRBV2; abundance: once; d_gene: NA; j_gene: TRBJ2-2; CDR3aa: CASTDSANTGELFF
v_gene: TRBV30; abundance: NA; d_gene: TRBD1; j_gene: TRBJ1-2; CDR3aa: CAWSKMRDRGNYTF
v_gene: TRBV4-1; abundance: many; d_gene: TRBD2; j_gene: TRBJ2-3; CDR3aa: CASSQYRTSGYTDTQYF
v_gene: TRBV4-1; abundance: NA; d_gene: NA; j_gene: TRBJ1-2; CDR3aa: CASSQDGRGYGYTF
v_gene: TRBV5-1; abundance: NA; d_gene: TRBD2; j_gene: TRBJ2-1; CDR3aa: CASRVSGRAGASEQFF
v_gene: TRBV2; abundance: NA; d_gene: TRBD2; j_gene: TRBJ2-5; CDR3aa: CASRPGTSGIQETQYF
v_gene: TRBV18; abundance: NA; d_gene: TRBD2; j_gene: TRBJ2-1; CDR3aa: CASSPPPSGRNNEQFF
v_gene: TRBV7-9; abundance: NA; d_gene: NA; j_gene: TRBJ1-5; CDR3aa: CASSWGRGQPQHF
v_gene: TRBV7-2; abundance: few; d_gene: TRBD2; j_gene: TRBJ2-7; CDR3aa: CASGSGRRYEQYF
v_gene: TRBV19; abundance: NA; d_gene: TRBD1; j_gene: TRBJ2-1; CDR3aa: CASRNLGTADEQFF
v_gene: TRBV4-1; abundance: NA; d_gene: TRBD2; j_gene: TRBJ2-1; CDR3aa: CASSQGLAASYNEQFF
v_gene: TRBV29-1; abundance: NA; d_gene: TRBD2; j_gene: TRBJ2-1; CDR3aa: CSNIRTSAVNEQFF
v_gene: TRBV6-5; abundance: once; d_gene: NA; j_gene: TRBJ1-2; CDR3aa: CASSPGEGAGGYTF
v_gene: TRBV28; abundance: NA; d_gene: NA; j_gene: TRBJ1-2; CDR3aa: CASSRVSNYGYTF
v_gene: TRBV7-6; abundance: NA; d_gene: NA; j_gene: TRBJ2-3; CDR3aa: CASSSRWRATDTQYF
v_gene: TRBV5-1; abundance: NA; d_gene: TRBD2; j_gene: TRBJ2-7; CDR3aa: CASSLATGGGYEQYF
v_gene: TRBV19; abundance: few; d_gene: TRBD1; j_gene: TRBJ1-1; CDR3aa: CASSSGGTALYTEAFF
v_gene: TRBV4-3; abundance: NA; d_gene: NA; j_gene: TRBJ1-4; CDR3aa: CASSLARTAGEKLFF
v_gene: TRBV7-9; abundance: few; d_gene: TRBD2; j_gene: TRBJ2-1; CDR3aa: CASSPGTRDLVRGDNEQFF
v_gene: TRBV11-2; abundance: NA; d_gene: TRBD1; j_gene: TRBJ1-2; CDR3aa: CASSSLRDSSQSGYGYTF
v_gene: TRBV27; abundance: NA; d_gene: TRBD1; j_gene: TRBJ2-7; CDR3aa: CASSPDRPGTGSSYEQYF
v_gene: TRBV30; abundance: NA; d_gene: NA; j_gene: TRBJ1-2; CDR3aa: CAWFGGDLDGYTF
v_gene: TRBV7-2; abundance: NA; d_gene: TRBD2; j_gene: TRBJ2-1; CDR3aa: CASSLGGVQRNEQFF
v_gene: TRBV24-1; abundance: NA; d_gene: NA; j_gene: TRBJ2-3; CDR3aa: CATSDVVATSTDTQYF
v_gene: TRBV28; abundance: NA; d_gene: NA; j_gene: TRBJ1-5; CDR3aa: CASNRGNQPQHF
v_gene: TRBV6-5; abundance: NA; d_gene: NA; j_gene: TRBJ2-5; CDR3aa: CASQGRTGRQETQYF
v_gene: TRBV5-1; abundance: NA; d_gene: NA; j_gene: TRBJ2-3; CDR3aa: CASSEVISGTDTQYF
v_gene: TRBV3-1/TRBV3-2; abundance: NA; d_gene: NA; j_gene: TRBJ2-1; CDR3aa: CASSQSLEQFF
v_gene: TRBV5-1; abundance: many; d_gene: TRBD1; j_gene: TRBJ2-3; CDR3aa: CASSLRQGRGDTQYF
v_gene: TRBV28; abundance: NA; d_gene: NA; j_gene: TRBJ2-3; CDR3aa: CASKPSGHRSDTQYF
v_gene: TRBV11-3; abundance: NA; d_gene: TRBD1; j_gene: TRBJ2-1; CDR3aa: CASSRGTGLHNEQFF
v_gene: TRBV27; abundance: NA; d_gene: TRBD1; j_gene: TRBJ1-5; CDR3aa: CASSLGTGYNQPQHF
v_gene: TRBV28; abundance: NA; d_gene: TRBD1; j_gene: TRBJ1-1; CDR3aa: CASSLSKTGGAEAFF
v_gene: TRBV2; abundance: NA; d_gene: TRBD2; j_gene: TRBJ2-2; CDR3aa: CASSLAGTRNTGELFF
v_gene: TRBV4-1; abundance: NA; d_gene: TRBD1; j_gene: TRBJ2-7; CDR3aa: CASSQDRGQGIHEQYF
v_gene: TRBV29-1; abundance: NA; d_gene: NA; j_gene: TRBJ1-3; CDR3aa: CSAVQGSGNTIYF
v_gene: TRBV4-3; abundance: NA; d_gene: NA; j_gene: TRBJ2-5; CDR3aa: CASSQGSGSGQETQYF
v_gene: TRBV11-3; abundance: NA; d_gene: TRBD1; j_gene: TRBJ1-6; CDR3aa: CASSLRGQQNSPLHF
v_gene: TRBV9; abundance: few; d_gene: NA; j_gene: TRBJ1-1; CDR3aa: CASSPGEGTLNTEAFF
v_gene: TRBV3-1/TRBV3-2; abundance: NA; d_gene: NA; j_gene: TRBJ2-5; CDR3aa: CASSQDAGPPETQYF
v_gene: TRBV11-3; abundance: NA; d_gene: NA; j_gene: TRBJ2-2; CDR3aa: CASGTFNTGELFF
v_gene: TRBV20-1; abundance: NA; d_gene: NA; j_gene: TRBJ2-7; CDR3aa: CSAGSSYEQYF
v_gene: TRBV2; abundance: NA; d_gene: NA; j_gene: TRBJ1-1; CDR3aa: CASRSRVNTEAFF
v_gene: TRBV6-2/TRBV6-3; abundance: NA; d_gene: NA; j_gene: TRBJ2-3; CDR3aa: CASSYEPTRDTTDTQYF
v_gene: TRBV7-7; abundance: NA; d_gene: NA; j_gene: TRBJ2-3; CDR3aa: CASSPGGRSTDTQYF